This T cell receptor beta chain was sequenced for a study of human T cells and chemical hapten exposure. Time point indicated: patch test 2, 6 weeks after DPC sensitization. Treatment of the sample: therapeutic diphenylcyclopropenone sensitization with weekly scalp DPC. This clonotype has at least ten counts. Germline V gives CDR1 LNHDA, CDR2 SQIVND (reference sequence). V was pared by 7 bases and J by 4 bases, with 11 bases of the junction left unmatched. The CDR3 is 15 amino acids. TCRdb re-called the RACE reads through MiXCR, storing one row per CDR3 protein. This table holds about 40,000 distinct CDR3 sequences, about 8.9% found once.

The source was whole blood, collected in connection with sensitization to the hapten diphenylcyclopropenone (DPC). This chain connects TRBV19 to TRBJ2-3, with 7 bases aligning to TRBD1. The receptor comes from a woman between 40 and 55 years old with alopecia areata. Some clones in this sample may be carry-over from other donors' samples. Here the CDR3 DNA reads TGTGCCAGTACCCCTAGAAGGGGGCGTGCAGATACGCAGTATTTT. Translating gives CASTPRRGRADTQYF.